This record looks at one TCR beta chain sequence and its context. This record belongs to a study of shared clonotypes between healthy human individuals. Study-wide background: Ranging from 18 to 49 in age, donors were two women and three men.

The test was conducted at deep level. The data were produced by immunoSEQ multiplex PCR, yet TCRdb's version contains in-frame clones alone and is incomplete. The sample consists of around 2,000,000 clones, about 95% of them appearing once. Germline V lookup: CDR1 SGHVS, CDR2 FNYEAQ. The CDR3 spans 15 residues. V lost 1 base and J 0 bases, leaving 7 bases between the germline ends. Terminally differentiated effector memory CD45RA+ cells were excluded from the naive CD8 cells, which were CD45RO-negative and positively selected for CCR7. The receptor was derived from a man younger than 35 in good health. Specimen: naive CD8+ T cells sorted from blood. J is TRBJ2-1 and V is TRBV7-6; D ambiguous. The CDR3 sequence is CASSLGVDSYNEQFF. CDR3 DNA: TGTGCCAGCAGCTTAGGAGTGGACTCCTACAATGAGCAGTTCTTC. The full variable domain, with the rest looked up from reference TRBV7-6 and TRBJ2-1, is GAGVSQSPRYKVTKRGQDVALRCDPISGHVSLYWYRQALGQGPEFLTYFNYEAQQDKSGLPNDRFSAERPEGSISTLTIQRTEQRDSAMYRCASSLGVDSYNEQFFGPGTRLTVL.